These T cell receptor beta chains were read from a single sample in a study of T cell responses to AZD1222 COVID-19 vaccine. Assay used: immunoSEQ multiplex PCR; TCRdb lists only in-frame clones, some missing. Of about 190,000 clones listed, approximately 91% are singletons. The starting material was peripheral blood, obtained on day 0 of AZD1222 vaccination. These receptor sequences come from an adult in good health. The CDR3 runs from the conserved cysteine through the conserved F or W. A D gene is named only where the DNA matches it firmly. Size tells how often a clone was seen (once, few, many) or the class of an expanded clone, and some rows leave it out.

J: TRBJ2-3; size: NA; D: TRBD1; V: TRBV5-4; DNA: TGTGCCAGCAGCCACAGGGGGGATACGCAGTATTTT; CDR3: CASSHRGDTQYF
J: TRBJ2-1; size: once; D: TRBD2; V: TRBV6-5; DNA: TGTGCCAGCACCAAAGGGACTACCCCCTGGGATGAGCAGTTCTTC; CDR3: CASTKGTTPWDEQFF
J: TRBJ2-7; size: NA; D: TRBD1; V: TRBV4-1; DNA: TGCGCCAGCAGCCCCTCCCCGACAGGGAGCTACGAGCAGTACTTC; CDR3: CASSPSPTGSYEQYF
J: TRBJ1-1; size: NA; D: TRBD1; V: TRBV7-8; DNA: TGTGCCAGCAGCTTACCGGGACAGGGGGCGATGGTTGCTTTCTTT; CDR3: CASSLPGQGAMVAFF
J: TRBJ2-2; size: NA; D: NA; V: TRBV27; DNA: TGTGCCAGCAGTTTTCGGGAGTACACCGGGGAGCTGTTTTTT; CDR3: CASSFREYTGELFF
J: TRBJ1-1; size: NA; D: NA; V: TRBV12-3/TRBV12-4; DNA: TGTGCCAGCAGTTTAAAGCGCGGCACTGAAGCTTTCTTT; CDR3: CASSLKRGTEAFF
J: TRBJ1-2; size: NA; D: TRBD1; V: TRBV7-9; DNA: TGTGCCAGCAGCTCATGGACAGGGGGCTCGGGTGGCTACACCTTC; CDR3: CASSSWTGGSGGYTF
J: TRBJ1-1; size: NA; D: NA; V: TRBV19; DNA: TGTGCCAGTAGTACCTCAGGCAGCTTGAACACTGAAGCTTTCTTT; CDR3: CASSTSGSLNTEAFF
J: TRBJ1-2; size: NA; D: NA; V: TRBV9; DNA: TGTGCCAGCAGGCGGGACTCCCTCTATGGCTACACCTTC; CDR3: CASRRDSLYGYTF
J: TRBJ2-1; size: NA; D: TRBD1; V: TRBV3-1/TRBV3-2; DNA: TGTGCCAGCAGGTACGGAGGGACAGGGGGCCGGGATGAGCAGTTCTTC; CDR3: CASRYGGTGGRDEQFF
J: TRBJ2-1; size: NA; D: NA; V: TRBV12-3/TRBV12-4; DNA: TGTGCCAGCAGTTTATCAGGGGACGAGCAGTTCTTC; CDR3: CASSLSGDEQFF
J: TRBJ2-1; size: NA; D: TRBD2; V: TRBV10-1; DNA: TGCGCCAGCAGTGGATTTAGGGCCGGGACTAGCGGCTACAATGAGCAGTTCTTC; CDR3: CASSGFRAGTSGYNEQFF
J: TRBJ1-1; size: NA; D: NA; V: TRBV12-3/TRBV12-4; DNA: TGTGCCAGCAGTTCACAGGGGAACACTGAAGCTTTCTTT; CDR3: CASSSQGNTEAFF
J: TRBJ2-7; size: NA; D: TRBD1; V: TRBV27; DNA: TGTGCCAGCAGTCGACAGGGAAACTCCTACGAGCAGTACTTC; CDR3: CASSRQGNSYEQYF
J: TRBJ2-5; size: NA; D: NA; V: TRBV15; DNA: TGTGCCACCCGCCGGGACACTAGGTGGGAGACCCAGTACTTC; CDR3: CATRRDTRWETQYF
J: TRBJ2-7; size: NA; D: TRBD1; V: TRBV20-1; DNA: TGCAGTGCACGACAGGGAGACGAGCAGTACTTC; CDR3: CSARQGDEQYF
J: TRBJ2-2; size: NA; D: NA; V: TRBV5-1; DNA: TGCGCCAGCAGCCCTTACTCATACAGACCAACGAACACCGGGGAGCTGTTTTTT; CDR3: CASSPYSYRPTNTGELFF
J: TRBJ2-7; size: NA; D: NA; V: TRBV7-9; DNA: TGTGCCAGCAGCTTACAGGGACAATACGAGCAGTACTTC; CDR3: CASSLQGQYEQYF
J: TRBJ1-4; size: NA; D: NA; V: TRBV6-1; DNA: TGTGCCAGCAGTGAGGTGGCAGCGAACGGGGGAAAACTGTTTTTT; CDR3: CASSEVAANGGKLFF
J: TRBJ1-5; size: NA; D: NA; V: TRBV9; DNA: TGTGCCAGCAGCGTAGGTGCGGGGGGAAGTCAGCCCCAGCATTTT; CDR3: CASSVGAGGSQPQHF
J: TRBJ2-7; size: NA; D: NA; V: TRBV10-3; DNA: TGTGCCATCAGTGAGGCGGCTGCCTACGAGCAGTACTTC; CDR3: CAISEAAAYEQYF
J: TRBJ1-5; size: NA; D: NA; V: TRBV6-6; DNA: TGTGCCAGCAGTTACTCAATTTCCTCAGGCAATCAGCCCCAGCATTTT; CDR3: CASSYSISSGNQPQHF
J: TRBJ2-1; size: NA; D: NA; V: TRBV7-9; DNA: TGTGCCAGCAGCCCGACAGTAACCTACAATGAGCAGTTCTTC; CDR3: CASSPTVTYNEQFF
J: TRBJ2-6; size: NA; D: TRBD1; V: TRBV5-1; DNA: TGCGCCAGCAGCAGGGGGGACAGGGTTACCCATGGGGCCAACGTCCTGACTTTC; CDR3: CASSRGDRVTHGANVLTF
J: TRBJ2-1; size: NA; D: NA; V: TRBV20-1; DNA: TGCAGTGCTAGACCTAAGTTGGAGCAGTTCTTC; CDR3: CSARPKLEQFF
J: TRBJ2-3; size: NA; D: TRBD1; V: TRBV12-5; DNA: TGTGCTAGTGGTTTGGTGGCAGGGGGCTCCACAGATACGCAGTATTTT; CDR3: CASGLVAGGSTDTQYF
J: TRBJ1-1; size: NA; D: NA; V: TRBV11-2; DNA: TGTGCCAGCAGCTCTGGGCCGGGAACTGAAGCTTTCTTT; CDR3: CASSSGPGTEAFF
J: TRBJ2-7; size: NA; D: NA; V: TRBV7-3; DNA: TGTGCCAGCAGCTTAGATGGGGGAGACTCCTACGAGCAGTACTTC; CDR3: CASSLDGGDSYEQYF
J: TRBJ1-3; size: NA; D: NA; V: TRBV28; DNA: TGTGCCAGCGATTCCCCTAGGGGTCCCGGAAACACCATATATTTT; CDR3: CASDSPRGPGNTIYF
J: TRBJ2-5; size: once; D: NA; V: TRBV27; DNA: TGTGCCAGCAGTTCGGCTATACAGGGTATCCAAGAGACCCAGTACTTC; CDR3: CASSSAIQGIQETQYF
J: TRBJ2-7; size: NA; D: NA; V: TRBV2; DNA: TGTGCCAGCAGCCCAGCTCCGGAAGTATACTACGAGCAGTACTTC; CDR3: CASSPAPEVYYEQYF
J: TRBJ2-3; size: NA; D: NA; V: TRBV7-3; DNA: TGTGCCAGCAGCTCCCCCGGGACTAGCACAGATACGCAGTATTTT; CDR3: CASSSPGTSTDTQYF
J: TRBJ2-2; size: NA; D: TRBD1; V: TRBV6-1; DNA: TGTGCCAGCAGTGAAGAAGGGACAGCGAACACCGGGGAGCTGTTTTTT; CDR3: CASSEEGTANTGELFF
J: TRBJ2-7; size: NA; D: NA; V: TRBV25-1; DNA: TGTGCCAGCAGTGAACACCTAACACGTCAGTCCTACGAGCAGTACTTC; CDR3: CASSEHLTRQSYEQYF
J: TRBJ1-1; size: NA; D: NA; V: TRBV14; DNA: TGTGCCAGCAGCCATTTGGGTTCCGAAGCTTTCTTT; CDR3: CASSHLGSEAFF
J: TRBJ1-5; size: NA; D: NA; V: TRBV28; DNA: TGTGCCAGCAGTATGACTCCCCAGCCCCAGCATTTT; CDR3: CASSMTPQPQHF
J: TRBJ2-1; size: NA; D: TRBD2; V: TRBV10-3; DNA: TGTGCCATCAGTGAGTCCCGGGCTAGCGGTGACTACAATGAGCAGTTCTTC; CDR3: CAISESRASGDYNEQFF
J: TRBJ2-7; size: NA; D: TRBD2; V: TRBV18; DNA: TGTGCCAGCTCACCATATCAGCTAGCGGGAGTATCCTACGAGCAGTACTTC; CDR3: CASSPYQLAGVSYEQYF
J: TRBJ2-1; size: NA; D: TRBD1; V: TRBV19; DNA: TGTGCCAGTAGTTTCGACAGGGGACACAATGAGCAGTTCTTC; CDR3: CASSFDRGHNEQFF
J: TRBJ2-5; size: NA; D: TRBD1; V: TRBV5-1; DNA: TGCGCCAGCAGCGACCGACAGGGTAGGGGAGAGACCCAGTACTTC; CDR3: CASSDRQGRGETQYF